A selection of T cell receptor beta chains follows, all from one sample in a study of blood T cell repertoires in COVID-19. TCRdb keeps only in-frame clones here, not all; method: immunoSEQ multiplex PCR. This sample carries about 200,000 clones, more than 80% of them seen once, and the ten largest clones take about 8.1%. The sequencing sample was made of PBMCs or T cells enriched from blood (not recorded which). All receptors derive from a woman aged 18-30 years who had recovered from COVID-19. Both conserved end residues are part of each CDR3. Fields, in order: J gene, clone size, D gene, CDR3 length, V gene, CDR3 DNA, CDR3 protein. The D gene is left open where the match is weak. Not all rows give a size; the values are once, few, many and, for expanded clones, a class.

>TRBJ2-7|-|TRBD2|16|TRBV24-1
TGTGCCACCAGTGATTATGGGACTAGCGGCTCCTACGAGCAGTACTTC
CATSDYGTSGSYEQYF
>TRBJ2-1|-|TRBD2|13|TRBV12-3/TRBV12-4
TGTGCCAGCGGCGGACTAGCGGGGAATGAGCAGTTCTTC
CASGGLAGNEQFF
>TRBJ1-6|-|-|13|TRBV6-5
TGTGCCAGCTGGAGGGAACTGAATTCACCCCTCCACTTT
CASWRELNSPLHF
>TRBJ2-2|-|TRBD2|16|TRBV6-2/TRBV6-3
TGTGCCAGCAGCAATGGACTAGCGAGTGGGGCCGGGGAGCTGTTTTTT
CASSNGLASGAGELFF
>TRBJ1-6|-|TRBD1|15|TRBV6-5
TGTGCCAGCAGTTCCGCCGGGACAGGAATTTCACCCCTCCACTTT
CASSSAGTGISPLHF
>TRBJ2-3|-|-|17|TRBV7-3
TGTGCCAGCAGCTTAAAGTCATCCGGGGGTATAGCAGATACGCAGTATTTT
CASSLKSSGGIADTQYF
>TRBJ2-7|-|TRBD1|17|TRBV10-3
TGTGCCATCAGTGGCCGGGCGGGACAGGGGGCGGTCTACGAGCAGTACTTC
CAISGRAGQGAVYEQYF
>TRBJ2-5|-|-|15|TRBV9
TGTGCCAGCAGCACCCGAGGGACATACGAGGAGACCCAGTACTTC
CASSTRGTYEETQYF
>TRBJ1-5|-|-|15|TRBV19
TGTGCCAGTAGTATAGTAAAAACAGGGAATCAGCCCCAGCATTTT
CASSIVKTGNQPQHF
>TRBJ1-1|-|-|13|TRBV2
TGTGCCAGCAGTGTTCCCGCGGACACTGAAGCTTTCTTT
CASSVPADTEAFF
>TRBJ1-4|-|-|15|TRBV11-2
TGTGCCAGCAGCTCTAGTGGGGGCCAGGGAGAAAAACTGTTTTTT
CASSSSGGQGEKLFF
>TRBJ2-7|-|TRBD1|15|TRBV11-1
TGTGCCAGCAGCCTCCGGGACAGGGGGAAGGGCGAGCAGTACTTC
CASSLRDRGKGEQYF
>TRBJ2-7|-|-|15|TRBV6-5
TGTGCCAGCAGCTATAACAGAGAAACCTCCTACGAGCAGTACTTC
CASSYNRETSYEQYF
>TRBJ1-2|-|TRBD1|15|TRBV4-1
TGCGCCAGCAGCCAAGATTTGGGACAGGGTTTAGGCTACACCTTC
CASSQDLGQGLGYTF
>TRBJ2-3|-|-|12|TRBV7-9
TGTGCCAGCAGCTTCGACAGCGATACGCAGTATTTT
CASSFDSDTQYF
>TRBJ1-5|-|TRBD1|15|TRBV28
TGTGCCAGCAGGTCCGCCGGACAGGGAGTTCAGCCCCAGCATTTT
CASRSAGQGVQPQHF
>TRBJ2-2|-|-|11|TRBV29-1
TGCAGCGTGAGCTTCACCGGGGAGCTGTTTTTT
CSVSFTGELFF
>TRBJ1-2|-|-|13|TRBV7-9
TGTGCCAGCAGCTCCGGTGGGGGGTCCGGCTACACCTTC
CASSSGGGSGYTF
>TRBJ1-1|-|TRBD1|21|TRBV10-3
TGTGCCATCAGTGAGTCGGGACAGGGGAAGATTACCTCTAGTATGAACACTGAAGCTTTCTTT
CAISESGQGKITSSMNTEAFF
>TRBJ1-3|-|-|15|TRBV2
TGTGCCAGCAGTGAAGCGCGGGCAGTAGGAAACACCATATATTTT
CASSEARAVGNTIYF
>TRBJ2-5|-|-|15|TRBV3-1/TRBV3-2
TGTGCCAGCAGCCAAGGTCAGGCCCTCCAAGAGACCCAGTACTTC
CASSQGQALQETQYF
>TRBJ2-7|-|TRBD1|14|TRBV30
TGTGCCTGGAGTTTGGAGAGGGGGCCGTACGAGCAGTACTTC
CAWSLERGPYEQYF
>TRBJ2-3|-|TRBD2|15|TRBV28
TGTGCCAGCAGTGCCGCGGGGGGGCAAAGAGATACGCAGTATTTT
CASSAAGGQRDTQYF
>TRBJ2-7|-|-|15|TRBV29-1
TGCAGCGTTGAAGGGGTCGAGGGCATGGGCTACGAGCAGTACTTC
CSVEGVEGMGYEQYF
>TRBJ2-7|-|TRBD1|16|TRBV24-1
TGTGCCACCAGTGATTTAGGCGGGACAGGGGCCTACGAGCAGTACTTC
CATSDLGGTGAYEQYF
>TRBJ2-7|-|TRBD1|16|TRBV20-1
TGCAGTGCCAGTTCGTCCCGGGACAGAAATTCCTACGAGCAGTACTTC
CSASSSRDRNSYEQYF
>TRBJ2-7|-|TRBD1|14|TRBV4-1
TGCGCCAGCAGCCGTGACAGGGGGCGGTACGAGCAGTACTTC
CASSRDRGRYEQYF
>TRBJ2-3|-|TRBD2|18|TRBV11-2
TGTGCCAGCAGCTCCCGGTGGCTCCGCGGGAGTAGCACAGATACGCAGTATTTT
CASSSRWLRGSSTDTQYF
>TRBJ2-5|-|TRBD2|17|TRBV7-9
TGTGCCAGCAGCTCAAATAGCGGGGGGGCCCCTCAAGAGACCCAGTACTTC
CASSSNSGGAPQETQYF
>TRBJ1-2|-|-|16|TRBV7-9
TGTGCCAGCAGCTTCCCGGCCTCCGGGACAAACTATGGCTACACCTTC
CASSFPASGTNYGYTF
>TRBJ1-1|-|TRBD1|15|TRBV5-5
TGTGCCAGCAGCGAGGCGGACAGGGGCCCTTTAGGAGCTTTCTTT
CASSEADRGPLGAFF
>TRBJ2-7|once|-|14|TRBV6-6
TGTGCCAGCAGTCTTACAGGGATCACTAATGAGCAGTACTTC
CASSLTGITNEQYF